These T cell receptor beta chains were read from a single sample in a study of CXCR3-negative and CXCR3-positive naive CD8 T cells. TCRdb re-called the 5' RACE reads and gives one entry per CDR3 protein, without DNA. The sample table includes about 120,000 distinct CDR3 sequences. What was sequenced was naive CXCR3+ CD8+ T cells from blood. Receptor source: a human donor in good health. Some clones in this sample may be carry-over from other donors' samples. CDR3s include the opening cysteine and the closing phenylalanine or tryptophan.

V gene: TRBV12-3/TRBV12-4; CDR3 length: 14; J gene: TRBJ1-5; CDR3 protein: CASSLDRGPQPQHF
V gene: TRBV21-1; CDR3 length: 17; J gene: TRBJ2-1; CDR3 protein: CASSGRINLSSYNEQFF
V gene: TRBV5-5; CDR3 length: 16; J gene: TRBJ2-2; CDR3 protein: CASSLEGRSNTGELFF
V gene: TRBV7-8; CDR3 length: 16; J gene: TRBJ2-3; CDR3 protein: CAGSWAGGGETDTQYF
V gene: TRBV12-3/TRBV12-4; CDR3 length: 12; J gene: TRBJ2-4; CDR3 protein: CASSGTAYIQYF
V gene: TRBV4-2; CDR3 length: 18; J gene: TRBJ2-2; CDR3 protein: CASSQVGRVGGDTGELFF
V gene: TRBV15; CDR3 length: 14; J gene: TRBJ1-5; CDR3 protein: CATRTRQSNQPQHF
V gene: TRBV7-3; CDR3 length: 13; J gene: TRBJ1-1; CDR3 protein: CASSYGTALEAFF
V gene: TRBV20-1; CDR3 length: 13; J gene: TRBJ2-5; CDR3 protein: CSARALQGETQYF
V gene: TRBV27; CDR3 length: 23; J gene: TRBJ2-1; CDR3 protein: CASSLSEGQRPSGDPISYNEQFF
V gene: TRBV6-2/TRBV6-3; CDR3 length: 19; J gene: TRBJ2-2; CDR3 protein: CASSYSTALDTPNTGELFF